The rows below give T cell receptor beta chains drawn from one sample of a study of cytomegalovirus exposure and HLA in healthy donors. Sequencing used immunoSEQ multiplex PCR; TCRdb keeps in-frame clones, though not all of them. The repertoire holds fewer than 200,000 clones, with approximately 96% as singletons. Sample: PBMCs. The receptors shown here come from a woman aged 18-29 years in good health and CMV-seronegative. Each CDR3 is given with its conserved first and last residue. Fields, in order: CDR3 DNA, CDR3 protein, V gene, J gene, D gene, clone size. A D gene is named only where the DNA matches it firmly. Size tells how often a clone was seen (once, few, many) or the class of an expanded clone, and some rows leave it out.

CDR3nt: TGTGCCAGCAGTTTCGGTTCGAACACTGAAGCTTTCTTT
CDR3aa: CASSFGSNTEAFF
v_gene: TRBV2
j_gene: TRBJ1-1
d_gene: .
abundance: .

CDR3nt: TGTGCCAGCAGTTACCGCTCGGCGGCCGGGGAGCTGTTTTTT
CDR3aa: CASSYRSAAGELFF
v_gene: TRBV6-5
j_gene: TRBJ2-2
d_gene: .
abundance: .

CDR3nt: TGCGCCAGCAGCTTGGTGACTGCGAACACCGGGGAGCTGTTTTTT
CDR3aa: CASSLVTANTGELFF
v_gene: TRBV5-1
j_gene: TRBJ2-2
d_gene: .
abundance: .

CDR3nt: TGTGCCAGCAGGCCAGACGCGGGGGGGCTGGTTACGCAGTATTTT
CDR3aa: CASRPDAGGLVTQYF
v_gene: TRBV9
j_gene: TRBJ2-3
d_gene: TRBD2
abundance: few

CDR3nt: TGTGCCAGCAGCTTAGCAGCATCTCGATTGGGGGGGCGAGAGACCCAGTACTTC
CDR3aa: CASSLAASRLGGRETQYF
v_gene: TRBV7-6
j_gene: TRBJ2-5
d_gene: .
abundance: .

CDR3nt: TGTGCCAGCAGCCCGACCGGACTAGAAGAGACCCAGTACTTC
CDR3aa: CASSPTGLEETQYF
v_gene: TRBV7-3
j_gene: TRBJ2-5
d_gene: TRBD2
abundance: once

CDR3nt: TGTGCCAGCAGCTCCGGACAGGGAGGGTCCTACGAGCAGTACTTC
CDR3aa: CASSSGQGGSYEQYF
v_gene: TRBV9
j_gene: TRBJ2-7
d_gene: .
abundance: .

CDR3nt: TGCGCCAGCAGCCAATCCACAGGCTCCTACGAGCAGTACTTC
CDR3aa: CASSQSTGSYEQYF
v_gene: TRBV4-1
j_gene: TRBJ2-7
d_gene: .
abundance: .

CDR3nt: TGTGCCAGCAGCGCAAGAAGCGGGGGCCCTAGCACAGATACGCAGTATTTT
CDR3aa: CASSARSGGPSTDTQYF
v_gene: TRBV7-9
j_gene: TRBJ2-3
d_gene: TRBD2
abundance: .

CDR3nt: TGTGCCACCAGCCCGGACAGTTCCTACGAGCAGTACTTC
CDR3aa: CATSPDSSYEQYF
v_gene: TRBV15
j_gene: TRBJ2-7
d_gene: .
abundance: .

CDR3nt: TGCGCCAGCAGAGGGGGCGACACCGGGGAGCTGTTTTTT
CDR3aa: CASRGGDTGELFF
v_gene: TRBV5-1
j_gene: TRBJ2-2
d_gene: TRBD1
abundance: .

CDR3nt: TGTGCCAGCAGTGTTATCAGAACCAACAATGAGCAGTTCTTC
CDR3aa: CASSVIRTNNEQFF
v_gene: TRBV2
j_gene: TRBJ2-1
d_gene: .
abundance: .

CDR3nt: TGTGCCAGCAGCTTAGCGAACGGGGTGGATACGCAGTATTTT
CDR3aa: CASSLANGVDTQYF
v_gene: TRBV7-9
j_gene: TRBJ2-3
d_gene: .
abundance: .

CDR3nt: TGTGCCAGCAGCTTAGGCGCGTTCGGGACAGGGGGCTCGTATGGCTACACCTTC
CDR3aa: CASSLGAFGTGGSYGYTF
v_gene: TRBV13
j_gene: TRBJ1-2
d_gene: TRBD1
abundance: .

CDR3nt: TGTGCCAGCAGCGTAGGCAGCGGGGGCTTCACCGGGGAGCTGTTTTTT
CDR3aa: CASSVGSGGFTGELFF
v_gene: TRBV9
j_gene: TRBJ2-2
d_gene: TRBD2
abundance: .

CDR3nt: TGTGCCAGCAGCGAAAGATTAGTTGGAGAGACCCAGTACTTC
CDR3aa: CASSERLVGETQYF
v_gene: TRBV14
j_gene: TRBJ2-5
d_gene: .
abundance: once

CDR3nt: TGTGCCAGCAGCTTGGGGCCGAATACGCAGTATTTT
CDR3aa: CASSLGPNTQYF
v_gene: TRBV5-4
j_gene: TRBJ2-3
d_gene: .
abundance: .

CDR3nt: TGTGCCAGCAGCGCTCCCGGGACAGGGGTGTACGAGCAGTACTTC
CDR3aa: CASSAPGTGVYEQYF
v_gene: TRBV9
j_gene: TRBJ2-7
d_gene: TRBD1
abundance: .

CDR3nt: TGTGCCAGCAGCCCCGTCCAGGGCCCCACTTCCTACGAGCAGTACTTC
CDR3aa: CASSPVQGPTSYEQYF
v_gene: TRBV11-2
j_gene: TRBJ2-7
d_gene: .
abundance: .

CDR3nt: TGTGCCAGCAGTGAATTGGACAGGGACTACGAGCAGTACTTC
CDR3aa: CASSELDRDYEQYF
v_gene: TRBV6-1
j_gene: TRBJ2-7
d_gene: TRBD1
abundance: .

CDR3nt: TGTGCCAGCAGAATGACAGGCTACGAGCAGTACTTC
CDR3aa: CASRMTGYEQYF
v_gene: TRBV27
j_gene: TRBJ2-7
d_gene: .
abundance: .

CDR3nt: TGTGCCAGCAGCTTACAGGACAGGGGTGAAGCTTTCTTT
CDR3aa: CASSLQDRGEAFF
v_gene: TRBV13
j_gene: TRBJ1-1
d_gene: TRBD1
abundance: .

CDR3nt: TGCGCCAGCAGCCCGGACAGGGTTGGCGGGGAGCTGTTTTTT
CDR3aa: CASSPDRVGGELFF
v_gene: TRBV5-1
j_gene: TRBJ2-2
d_gene: TRBD1
abundance: .

CDR3nt: TGTGCCAGCAGTGGGAGGGGTGCGCTGTTTTTT
CDR3aa: CASSGRGALFF
v_gene: TRBV6-1
j_gene: TRBJ1-4
d_gene: .
abundance: .

CDR3nt: TGTGCTAGTGGTTTGGTGGGAGGGGAAAGAACAGATACGCAGTATTTT
CDR3aa: CASGLVGGERTDTQYF
v_gene: TRBV12-5
j_gene: TRBJ2-3
d_gene: TRBD2
abundance: once

CDR3nt: TGTGCCAGCAGACAAGACCGACTAGCGGGGACAAATGAGCAGTTCTTC
CDR3aa: CASRQDRLAGTNEQFF
v_gene: TRBV5-4
j_gene: TRBJ2-1
d_gene: TRBD2
abundance: once

CDR3nt: TGTGCCAGCAGTTTAAGGAGTTGGGACGAGCAGTACTTC
CDR3aa: CASSLRSWDEQYF
v_gene: TRBV7-6
j_gene: TRBJ2-7
d_gene: .
abundance: .

CDR3nt: TGCGCCAGCAGTCAACCCCCAATCTACGAGCAGTACTTC
CDR3aa: CASSQPPIYEQYF
v_gene: TRBV23-1
j_gene: TRBJ2-7
d_gene: .
abundance: .

CDR3nt: TGCGCCAGCAGCTTGGCGGTCGGTGAAGCTTTCTTT
CDR3aa: CASSLAVGEAFF
v_gene: TRBV5-1
j_gene: TRBJ1-1
d_gene: .
abundance: .

CDR3nt: TGTGCCAGTACTCTCACACAGGGTAATTCACCCCTCCACTTT
CDR3aa: CASTLTQGNSPLHF
v_gene: TRBV19
j_gene: TRBJ1-6
d_gene: .
abundance: .

CDR3nt: TGCGCCAGCAGCTTGGACAGGGGAAACTATGGCTACACCTTC
CDR3aa: CASSLDRGNYGYTF
v_gene: TRBV5-1
j_gene: TRBJ1-2
d_gene: TRBD1
abundance: .

CDR3nt: TGTGCCAGCTCACCCAGCCAGACAGGGATTAGTGGAAACACCATATATTTT
CDR3aa: CASSPSQTGISGNTIYF
v_gene: TRBV18
j_gene: TRBJ1-3
d_gene: TRBD1
abundance: .

CDR3nt: TGTGCCAGCTTTCCTCTCGACAGGGCACCCCCGATAGCTTTCTTT
CDR3aa: CASFPLDRAPPIAFF
v_gene: TRBV6-6
j_gene: TRBJ1-1
d_gene: TRBD1
abundance: .

CDR3nt: TGTGCCAGCAGCCCGGGGGGTTTATATGGCTACACCTTC
CDR3aa: CASSPGGLYGYTF
v_gene: TRBV7-9
j_gene: TRBJ1-2
d_gene: .
abundance: .

CDR3nt: TGTGCCAGCAGCTCCCAGGGGGCGAGCAATCAGCCCCAGCATTTT
CDR3aa: CASSSQGASNQPQHF
v_gene: TRBV7-8
j_gene: TRBJ1-5
d_gene: TRBD1
abundance: .

CDR3nt: TGTGCCAGCAGTTCGATACAGGGTGCGAACACTGAAGCTTTCTTT
CDR3aa: CASSSIQGANTEAFF
v_gene: TRBV6-5
j_gene: TRBJ1-1
d_gene: .
abundance: .

CDR3nt: TGTGCCAGCAGCACCGACTCACTCTTAACGCAGTATTTT
CDR3aa: CASSTDSLLTQYF
v_gene: TRBV5-6
j_gene: TRBJ2-3
d_gene: .
abundance: .

CDR3nt: TGTGCCAGCAGTTTATATCCAGGGGCCTCCTACGAGCAGTACTTC
CDR3aa: CASSLYPGASYEQYF
v_gene: TRBV27
j_gene: TRBJ2-7
d_gene: .
abundance: .

CDR3nt: TGTGCCAGCAGCTCCAGGACAGGGATGAACACTGAAGCTTTCTTT
CDR3aa: CASSSRTGMNTEAFF
v_gene: TRBV5-8
j_gene: TRBJ1-1
d_gene: TRBD1
abundance: .

CDR3nt: TGTGCCAGCAGTGAAGACAGGGTACAAGAGACCCAGTACTTC
CDR3aa: CASSEDRVQETQYF
v_gene: TRBV6-1
j_gene: TRBJ2-5
d_gene: .
abundance: .

CDR3nt: TGTGCCAGCAGCCCCTCTCGGAGCACCGGGGAGCTGTTTTTT
CDR3aa: CASSPSRSTGELFF
v_gene: TRBV27
j_gene: TRBJ2-2
d_gene: .
abundance: .

CDR3nt: TGTGCCAGCAGCTTGTTAGTTGGCGGGGGGTACACCTACAATGAGCAGTTCTTC
CDR3aa: CASSLLVGGGYTYNEQFF
v_gene: TRBV5-6
j_gene: TRBJ2-1
d_gene: TRBD2
abundance: .

CDR3nt: TGTGCCAGCAGCCTACGACAGGGGGCAGGCTATGGCTACACCTTC
CDR3aa: CASSLRQGAGYGYTF
v_gene: TRBV7-2
j_gene: TRBJ1-2
d_gene: TRBD1
abundance: once

CDR3nt: TGTGCCAGCAGCTGGGGACTGATAGAGACCCAGTACTTC
CDR3aa: CASSWGLIETQYF
v_gene: TRBV7-9
j_gene: TRBJ2-5
d_gene: .
abundance: .

CDR3nt: TGTGCCACCAGGAGTAAGCTAGGACTAGCGAATCCCGGGGAGCTGTTTTTT
CDR3aa: CATRSKLGLANPGELFF
v_gene: TRBV15
j_gene: TRBJ2-2
d_gene: TRBD2
abundance: once

CDR3nt: TGTGCCAGTAGTTCCGGGAGGGTTTTCACCGGGGAGCTGTTTTTT
CDR3aa: CASSSGRVFTGELFF
v_gene: TRBV19
j_gene: TRBJ2-2
d_gene: TRBD2
abundance: once

CDR3nt: TGTGCCAGCAGTTCGGGTTTTCGGGGGGACTATGGCTACACCTTC
CDR3aa: CASSSGFRGDYGYTF
v_gene: TRBV6-5
j_gene: TRBJ1-2
d_gene: .
abundance: once

CDR3nt: TGTGCCAGCAGCGAATTGGGCGGGGGGGCAGATTCAGATACGCAGTATTTT
CDR3aa: CASSELGGGADSDTQYF
v_gene: TRBV5-6
j_gene: TRBJ2-3
d_gene: TRBD2
abundance: once

CDR3nt: TGTGCCAGCAGTTACTCGAGGCTTAATGAAAAACTGTTTTTT
CDR3aa: CASSYSRLNEKLFF
v_gene: TRBV6-6
j_gene: TRBJ1-4
d_gene: .
abundance: .

CDR3nt: TGTGCCAGCACCTACGCGGGGGGGAATCAGCCCCAGCATTTT
CDR3aa: CASTYAGGNQPQHF
v_gene: TRBV2
j_gene: TRBJ1-5
d_gene: .
abundance: .

CDR3nt: TGTGCCAGCAGTCAGGGACAGGTTAATTCACCCCTCCACTTT
CDR3aa: CASSQGQVNSPLHF
v_gene: TRBV2
j_gene: TRBJ1-6
d_gene: TRBD1
abundance: .